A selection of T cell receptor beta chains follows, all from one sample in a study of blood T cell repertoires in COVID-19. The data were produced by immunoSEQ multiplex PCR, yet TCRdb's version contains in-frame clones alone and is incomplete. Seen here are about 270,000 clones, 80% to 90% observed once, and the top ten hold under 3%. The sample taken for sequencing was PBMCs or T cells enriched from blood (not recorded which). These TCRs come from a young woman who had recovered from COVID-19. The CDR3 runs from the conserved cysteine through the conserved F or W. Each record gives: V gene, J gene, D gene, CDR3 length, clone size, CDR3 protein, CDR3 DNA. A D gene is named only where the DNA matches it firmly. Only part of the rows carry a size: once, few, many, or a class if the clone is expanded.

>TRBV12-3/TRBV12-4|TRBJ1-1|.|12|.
CASSRENTEAFF
TGTGCCAGCAGTAGAGAGAACACTGAAGCTTTCTTT
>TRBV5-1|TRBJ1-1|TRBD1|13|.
CASSMTGSTEAFF
TGCGCCAGCAGCATGACAGGGTCCACTGAAGCTTTCTTT
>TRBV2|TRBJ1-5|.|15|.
CASSDRGYSNQPQHF
TGTGCCAGCAGTGATAGGGGATATAGCAATCAGCCCCAGCATTTT
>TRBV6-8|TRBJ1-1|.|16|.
CASRRFPTKMNTEAFF
TGTGCCAGCAGGAGATTCCCGACAAAAATGAACACTGAAGCTTTCTTT
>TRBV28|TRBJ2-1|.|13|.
CASSPAEAPEQFF
TGTGCCAGCAGCCCAGCGGAGGCTCCTGAGCAGTTCTTC
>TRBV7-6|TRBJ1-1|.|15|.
CASSLFESQNTEAFF
TGTGCCAGCAGCTTATTTGAGTCCCAGAACACTGAAGCTTTCTTT
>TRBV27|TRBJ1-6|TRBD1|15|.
CASSASDRNNSPLHF
TGTGCCAGCAGTGCCTCGGACAGGAATAATTCACCCCTCCACTTT
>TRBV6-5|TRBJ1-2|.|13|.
CASGNRVLGGYTF
TGTGCCAGCGGAAACAGGGTCTTGGGCGGCTACACCTTC
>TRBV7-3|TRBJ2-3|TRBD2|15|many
CASSRGTSRTDTQYF
TGTGCCAGCAGTCGTGGGACTAGCCGCACAGATACGCAGTATTTT
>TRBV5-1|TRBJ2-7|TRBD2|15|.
CASRPGLAGGREQYF
TGCGCCAGTCGACCGGGACTAGCGGGGGGGCGAGAGCAGTACTTC
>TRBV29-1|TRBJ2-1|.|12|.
CSVDTVFNEQFF
TGCAGCGTTGATACGGTTTTCAATGAGCAGTTCTTC
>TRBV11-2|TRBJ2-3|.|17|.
CASSLDSGSYVTDTQYF
TGTGCCAGCAGCTTAGACTCAGGGTCTTATGTTACAGATACGCAGTATTTT
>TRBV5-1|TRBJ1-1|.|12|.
CASSFPGNQAFF
TGCGCCAGCAGCTTCCCGGGGAACCAAGCTTTCTTT
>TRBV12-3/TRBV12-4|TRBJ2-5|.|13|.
CASSLGFREDQYF
TGTGCCAGCAGTTTAGGTTTTCGGGAAGACCAGTACTTC
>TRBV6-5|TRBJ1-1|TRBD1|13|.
CASSRGTGAEAFF
TGTGCCAGCAGCCGAGGGACAGGGGCTGAAGCTTTCTTT
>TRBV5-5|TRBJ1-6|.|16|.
CASSLVGLGGNSPLHF
TGTGCCAGCAGCTTGGTGGGCCTGGGGGGAAATTCACCCCTCCACTTT
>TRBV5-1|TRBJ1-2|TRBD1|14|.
CASSFLGQGYGYTF
TGCGCCAGCAGCTTTCTCGGACAGGGCTATGGCTACACCTTC
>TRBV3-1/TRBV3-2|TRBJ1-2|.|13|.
CASSQGQDYGYTF
TGTGCCAGCAGCCAAGGACAGGACTATGGCTACACCTTC
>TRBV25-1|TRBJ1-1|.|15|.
CASSESGSGRREAFF
TGTGCCAGCAGTGAATCAGGGTCAGGGCGGCGTGAAGCTTTCTTT
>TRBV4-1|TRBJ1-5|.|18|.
CASSQIIIGQFSNQPQHF
TGCGCCAGCAGCCAAATAATAATAGGACAGTTTAGCAATCAGCCCCAGCATTTT
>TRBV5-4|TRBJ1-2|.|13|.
CASSSWSRVGYTF
TGTGCCAGCAGCTCATGGAGCAGGGTGGGCTACACCTTC
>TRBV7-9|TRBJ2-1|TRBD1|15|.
CASSLGGQGSDEQFF
TGTGCCAGCAGCTTAGGGGGACAGGGGTCGGATGAGCAGTTCTTC
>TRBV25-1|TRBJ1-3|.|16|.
CASSEADRILGNTIYF
TGTGCCAGCAGTGAAGCTGACAGGATCCTTGGAAACACCATATATTTT
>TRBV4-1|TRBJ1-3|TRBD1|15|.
CASSPSTGAGNTIYF
TGCGCCAGCAGCCCGTCGACAGGGGCTGGAAACACCATATATTTT
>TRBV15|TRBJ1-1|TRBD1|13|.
CATSSQGETEAFF
TGTGCCACCAGCAGTCAGGGGGAAACTGAAGCTTTCTTT
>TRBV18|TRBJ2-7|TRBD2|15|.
CASSPLGLAGYEQYF
TGTGCCAGCTCACCATTGGGACTAGCGGGCTACGAGCAGTACTTC
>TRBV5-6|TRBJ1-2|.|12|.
CASSFGNYGYTF
TGTGCCAGCAGCTTCGGTAACTATGGCTACACCTTC
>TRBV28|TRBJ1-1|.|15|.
CASSLNVGLTAEAFF
TGTGCCAGCAGTTTAAATGTGGGGCTGACGGCTGAAGCTTTCTTT
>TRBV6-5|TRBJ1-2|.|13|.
CASSPTGFYGYTF
TGTGCCAGCAGTCCAACAGGGTTCTATGGCTACACCTTC
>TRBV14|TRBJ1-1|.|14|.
CASSQDDRYTEAFF
TGTGCCAGCAGCCAAGATGACAGATACACTGAAGCTTTCTTT
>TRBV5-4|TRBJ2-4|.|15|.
CASSLPGHDKNIQYF
TGTGCCAGCAGCTTGCCGGGACACGACAAAAACATTCAGTACTTC
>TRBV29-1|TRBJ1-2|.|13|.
CSVEGGLDYGYTF
TGCAGCGTTGAAGGAGGGTTAGACTATGGCTACACCTTC
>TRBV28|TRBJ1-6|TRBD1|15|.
CASSPSDREVLPLHF
TGTGCCAGCAGTCCATCGGACAGGGAGGTGTTACCCCTCCACTTT
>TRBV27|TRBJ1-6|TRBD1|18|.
CASSTGVRGPIYNSPLHF
TGTGCCAGCAGTACTGGGGTCAGGGGGCCCATCTATAATTCACCCCTCCACTTT
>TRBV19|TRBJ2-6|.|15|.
CASSLGASGANVLTF
TGTGCCAGTAGTCTAGGAGCCTCTGGGGCCAACGTCCTGACTTTC
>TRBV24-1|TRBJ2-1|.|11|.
CATARGNEQFF
TGTGCCACCGCACGGGGCAATGAGCAGTTCTTC
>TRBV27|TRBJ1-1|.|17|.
CASSLSPSPPPDTEAFF
TGTGCCAGCAGTTTATCCCCGAGTCCCCCCCCCGACACTGAAGCTTTCTTT
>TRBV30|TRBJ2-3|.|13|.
CAWNGVLTDTQYF
TGTGCCTGGAACGGGGTTTTAACAGATACGCAGTATTTT
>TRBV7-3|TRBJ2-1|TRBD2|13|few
CASSLGGAYEQFF
TGTGCCAGCAGCCTCGGGGGGGCGTATGAGCAGTTCTTC
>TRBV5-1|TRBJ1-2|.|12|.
CASSLGPYGYTF
TGCGCCAGCAGCTTGGGGCCCTATGGCTACACCTTC
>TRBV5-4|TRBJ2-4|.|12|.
CASSLRGNIQYF
TGTGCCAGCAGCTTGAGGGGTAACATTCAGTACTTC
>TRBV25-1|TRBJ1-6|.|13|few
CASKRQYNSPLHF
TGTGCCAGCAAAAGACAGTATAATTCACCCCTCCACTTT
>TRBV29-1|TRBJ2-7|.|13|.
CSVEGAGAYEQYF
TGCAGCGTGGAGGGGGCAGGCGCCTACGAGCAGTACTTC
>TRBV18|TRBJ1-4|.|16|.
CASSTSIPATNEKLFF
TGTGCCAGCTCCACCAGTATCCCCGCAACTAATGAAAAACTGTTTTTT
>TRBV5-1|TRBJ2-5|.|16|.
CASSLTPGEPEETQYF
TGCGCCAGCAGCCTAACACCCGGGGAACCAGAAGAGACCCAGTACTTC
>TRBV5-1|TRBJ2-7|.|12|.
CASSPSWREQYF
TGCGCCAGCAGCCCGTCATGGAGGGAGCAGTACTTC
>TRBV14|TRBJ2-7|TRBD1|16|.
CASSQDHDRVNYEQYF
TGTGCCAGCAGCCAAGATCACGACAGGGTAAACTACGAGCAGTACTTC
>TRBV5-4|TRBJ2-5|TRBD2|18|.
CASSPSIVAGGLQETQYF
TGTGCCAGCAGCCCCTCTATAGTAGCGGGGGGACTCCAAGAGACCCAGTACTTC
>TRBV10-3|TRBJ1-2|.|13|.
CAISRDFNYGYTF
TGTGCCATCTCTCGAGACTTTAACTATGGCTACACCTTC
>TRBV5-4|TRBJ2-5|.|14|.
CASSLPAGQETQYF
TGTGCCAGCAGCTTGCCGGCGGGGCAAGAGACCCAGTACTTC
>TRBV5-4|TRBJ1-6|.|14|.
CASSLTGYDSPLHF
TGTGCCAGCAGCTTGACAGGGTACGATTCACCCCTCCACTTT
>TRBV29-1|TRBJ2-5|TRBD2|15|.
CSPRTASGGKETQYF
TGCAGCCCGCGAACGGCTAGCGGGGGGAAAGAGACCCAGTACTTC
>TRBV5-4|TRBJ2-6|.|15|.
CASSPQSSGANVLTF
TGTGCCAGCAGCCCCCAGTCCTCTGGGGCCAACGTCCTGACTTTC